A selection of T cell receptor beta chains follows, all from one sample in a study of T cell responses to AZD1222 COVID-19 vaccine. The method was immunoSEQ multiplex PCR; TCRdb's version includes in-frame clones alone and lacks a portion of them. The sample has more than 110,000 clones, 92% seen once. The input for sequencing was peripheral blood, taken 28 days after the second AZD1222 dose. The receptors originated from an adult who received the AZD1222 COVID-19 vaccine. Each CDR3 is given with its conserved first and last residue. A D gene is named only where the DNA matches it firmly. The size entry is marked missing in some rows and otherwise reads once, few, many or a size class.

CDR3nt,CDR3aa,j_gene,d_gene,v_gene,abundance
TGTGCCATCAGTGAGTCTGGGGCGGGGGCCGGTAGCGGCAATCAGCCCCAGCATTTT,CAISESGAGAGSGNQPQHF,TRBJ1-5,NA,TRBV10-3,NA
TGTGCCAGCAGCCGGCGGGGATCCAATCAGCCCCAGCATTTT,CASSRRGSNQPQHF,TRBJ1-5,NA,TRBV5-6,NA
TGTGCCAGCATCCAGAACACTGAAGCTTTCTTT,CASIQNTEAFF,TRBJ1-1,NA,TRBV12-3/TRBV12-4,once
TGTGCCAGCAGCCCGGGACTCCTGGAGACCCAGTACTTC,CASSPGLLETQYF,TRBJ2-5,NA,TRBV14,NA
TGTGCCACCAAGGTACTAGCGGGAGAAGAGCAGTACTTC,CATKVLAGEEQYF,TRBJ2-7,TRBD2,TRBV6-1,NA
TGTGCCAGCAGCGTAATAGGGCAGTTCAACACTGAAGCTTTCTTT,CASSVIGQFNTEAFF,TRBJ1-1,NA,TRBV9,NA
TGTGCCACCAGCAGGCCAGATCGGACAGCAAACACTGAAGCTTTCTTT,CATSRPDRTANTEAFF,TRBJ1-1,NA,TRBV15,once
TGTGCCAGCAGATCTAGCGCGGGTATCTTGGAGCAGTACTTC,CASRSSAGILEQYF,TRBJ2-7,NA,TRBV28,once
TGTGCCAGCAGATCGACAGGGAGCTACTATGGCTACACCTTC,CASRSTGSYYGYTF,TRBJ1-2,TRBD1,TRBV6-5,once
TGTGCCAGTAGTCCACGGACAGGGCGGTGGGCAGATACGCAGTATTTT,CASSPRTGRWADTQYF,TRBJ2-3,TRBD1,TRBV19,NA
TGTGCCAGCACCTCGAGGGGCGGGGGGAATCAGCCCCAGCATTTT,CASTSRGGGNQPQHF,TRBJ1-5,NA,TRBV6-5,NA
TGTGCCAGCAGTCGGGACACTTTTCGGGGTTCCTACGAGCAGTACTTC,CASSRDTFRGSYEQYF,TRBJ2-7,NA,TRBV6-2/TRBV6-3,NA
TGTGCCAGCAGTGCGGGGCGTCGATACGGTCAGCCCCAGCATTTT,CASSAGRRYGQPQHF,TRBJ1-5,NA,TRBV2,NA
TGTGCCAGCACCCTTGCAGGGGGTGGTTATGGCTACACCTTC,CASTLAGGGYGYTF,TRBJ1-2,TRBD1,TRBV7-2,NA
TGTGCCATCACACCGTCGAGAGAGGACGAGCAGTACTTC,CAITPSREDEQYF,TRBJ2-7,NA,TRBV10-3,once
TGTGCCAGCAGTTTAAGGTCCTTGGAGGGCTATGGCTACACCTTC,CASSLRSLEGYGYTF,TRBJ1-2,NA,TRBV27,NA
TGTGCCTGGAGTCGCTTGGAAGGGGGCAGGCTGAACACTGAAGCTTTCTTT,CAWSRLEGGRLNTEAFF,TRBJ1-1,TRBD1,TRBV30,NA
TGCGCCAGCAGCCAAGATTTGAGGGACAGCGCTAATGAAAAACTGTTTTTT,CASSQDLRDSANEKLFF,TRBJ1-4,TRBD1,TRBV4-3,NA
TGTGCCAGCAGCTTGGTGGGGGGAGGCTCTTCCACAGATACGCAGTATTTT,CASSLVGGGSSTDTQYF,TRBJ2-3,NA,TRBV5-6,NA
TGTGCCAGCAGCGTGGGACTAGGAAATGAGCAGTTCTTC,CASSVGLGNEQFF,TRBJ2-1,TRBD2,TRBV9,NA
TGCGCCAGCAGCCACCGCGTGGGCGCGAACACCGGGGAGCTGTTTTTT,CASSHRVGANTGELFF,TRBJ2-2,NA,TRBV5-1,NA
TGTGCCTGGAGTGCCGACAGGGTTAATCAGCCCCAGCATTTT,CAWSADRVNQPQHF,TRBJ1-5,TRBD1,TRBV30,NA
TGTGCCAGCAGCCCTCAGGGGGCTGGAAACACCATATATTTT,CASSPQGAGNTIYF,TRBJ1-3,TRBD1,TRBV5-4,NA
TGTGCCAGCAGTTTACTCCCGGGACAGGGGGAAAATGAGCAGTTCTTC,CASSLLPGQGENEQFF,TRBJ2-1,TRBD1,TRBV6-2/TRBV6-3,NA
TGTGCCAGCAGCTCCCGGACCACAAACACCGGGGAGCTGTTTTTT,CASSSRTTNTGELFF,TRBJ2-2,NA,TRBV7-7,NA
TGTGCCAGCAGCGAAATAGGACAGGGGTATGACGGCTACACCTTC,CASSEIGQGYDGYTF,TRBJ1-2,TRBD1,TRBV13,NA
TGTGCCAGCAGCCAGGCATCGGTGGGACAGCAGACCTATGGCTACACCTTC,CASSQASVGQQTYGYTF,TRBJ1-2,TRBD1,TRBV4-2,few
TGTGCCAGCAGTTACGGGACAGAGAACACTGAAGCTTTCTTT,CASSYGTENTEAFF,TRBJ1-1,TRBD1,TRBV6-5,NA
TGTGCCAGCAGTTTAGAGACTACATGGTATGGCTACACCTTC,CASSLETTWYGYTF,TRBJ1-2,NA,TRBV28,NA
TGTGCCAGCTCACCAACAGGGCTAGCGGGAATCAACGAGCAGTACTTC,CASSPTGLAGINEQYF,TRBJ2-7,TRBD2,TRBV18,NA
TGTGCCAGTAGAAGGACCCGGGATCATGAAGCTTTCTTT,CASRRTRDHEAFF,TRBJ1-1,NA,TRBV19,NA
TGCAGCGTTAGCGGGGAAGGGACGTCGACATCGCAAGCTTTCTTT,CSVSGEGTSTSQAFF,TRBJ1-1,NA,TRBV29-1,NA
TGTGCCTGGAGTGGACAGGGAGGGTCACCCCTCCACTTT,CAWSGQGGSPLHF,TRBJ1-6,TRBD1,TRBV30,NA
TGTGCCACCAGCAGAGACGAGTCGGCGGCCTACGAGCAGTACTTC,CATSRDESAAYEQYF,TRBJ2-7,NA,TRBV15,NA
TGTGCCAGCAGCCTAACGGGAACAGATACGCAGTATTTT,CASSLTGTDTQYF,TRBJ2-3,NA,TRBV11-3,NA
TGCGCCAGCAGCTCCCTTGCAGGGACAGGGACGAACCCCTACGAGCAGTACTTC,CASSSLAGTGTNPYEQYF,TRBJ2-7,TRBD1,TRBV5-1,NA
TGTGCCAGCAGCTTAGCGCTAATCGGGAGGGAATCAGGCAATCAGCCCCAGCATTTT,CASSLALIGRESGNQPQHF,TRBJ1-5,NA,TRBV7-8,NA